The 14 T cell receptor beta chains below were found in one sample sequenced in a study of CD8+ T cells in alopecia areata. Combined cutaneous lymph node cells underwent sorting by CD4, CD8alpha, NKG2D, NKG2ACE and additional markers. TCR sequencing used cDNA made by reverse transcription of extracted RNA. The method was immunoSEQ multiplex PCR; TCRdb's version includes in-frame clones alone and lacks a portion of them. This repertoire holds around 290,000 clones, and none appear only once. What was sequenced was CD4+ T cells sorted from a lymph node. Receptors were obtained from a C3H/HeJ mouse with alopecia areata. For this strain, the MHC haplotype corresponds to H2-k.

In the case of this clone: Gene names are mouse gene names. The missing CDR3 end, 4 residues past where the read stops, is filled in from the germline J gene. The chain joins TRBV19 to TRBJ2-5; 11 bases fit TRBD2. This CDR3 spans 13 amino acids. Germline CDR1 reads FNHDT; CDR2 reads SITEND (reference sequence). The part of the CDR3 DNA that was read is TGTGCCAGCAGTCGGGACTGGGGGGAC. Its translation: CASSRDWGD. The whole CDR3 sequence reads CASSRDWGDTQYF.

This clone was counted only a few times. Mouse names are used for the genes. The read falls 4 residues short of the CDR3 end, and the missing part is taken from the germline J gene. The sample carries other DNA sequences with the same CDR3. This chain uses TRBV4 with TRBJ2-7; TRBD2 agrees at 10 bases. CDR3 size: 13 residues. Germline V gene sequence: CDR1 LGHDT, CDR2 YNNKQL (reference sequence). CDR3 in amino acids: CASSSTGGYEQYF. The sequenced CDR3 bases are TGTGCCAGCAGCTCGACTGGGGGGTAT.

Of note for this clone: Mouse names are used for the genes. The CDR3 end falls 4 residues outside the read, so it is completed with the germline J gene. The rearrangement links TRBV1 to TRBJ2-2, with 10 bases fitting TRBD1. J gave up 3 bases and V 2 bases, and 3 bases lay outside the gene matches. Germline V gene data show CDR1 as NSQYPW and CDR2 as LRSPGD (reference sequence). The CDR3 consists of 16 residues. The sequenced part of the CDR3 DNA is TGCACCTGCAGTGCAACCGGGACAGGGGACACCGGG. Protein sequence: CTCSATGTGDTG. The complete CDR3 protein is CTCSATGTGDTGQLYF.

This clone was seen a handful of times. The genes are named according to mouse. The read stops 4 residues short of the end of the CDR3; the missing end is completed from the germline J gene. The J gene is TRBJ2-1, the V gene TRBV5; D possibly corresponds to TRBD2 (5 bases). The germline V gene encodes CDR1 LGHNA and CDR2 YNLKQL (reference sequence). V shed 1 base and J shed 0 bases, with 7 bases lying between them. This CDR3 has 15 residues. This CDR3 reads CASSQAGNNYAEQFF. Partial CDR3 DNA: TGTGCCAGCAGCCAAGCTGGGAATAACTATGCT.

This clone was counted between two and nine times. The gene symbols are mouse symbols. The read halts 4 residues ahead of the CDR3 end, with the missing end drawn from the germline J gene. The same CDR3 also results from other DNA sequences found in this sample. The V and J genes are TRBV1 and TRBJ2-4; TRBD2 aligns across 7 bases. Germline assignment: CDR1 NSQYPW and CDR2 LRSPGD (reference sequence). The CDR3 consists of 16 residues. Germline trimming cut 1 base from V and 0 bases from J; bases unmatched to any gene: 4. The part of the CDR3 DNA that was read is TGCACCTGCAGTGCAGTGGTGGGGGGTAGTCAAAAC. This translates into CTCSAVVGGSQN. The complete CDR3 sequence is CTCSAVVGGSQNTLYF.

This clone was counted a few times. These gene names are mouse names. The read falls 4 residues short of the CDR3 end, and the missing part is taken from the germline J gene. The genes are TRBV5 and TRBJ2-2; TRBD2 matches 8 bases. The J segment lost 4 bases and the V segment lost 1 base, leaving 2 bases of the junction unmatched. This CDR3 is built from 15 residues. Germline CDR1 is LGHNA and CDR2 is YNLKQL (reference sequence). CDR3 sequence reads: CASSQGWGVTGQLYF. CDR3 bases read: TGTGCCAGCAGCCAAGGCTGGGGGGTCACCGGG.

This clone has a handful of counts. Gene labels here are mouse ones. The sequenced part of the CDR3 DNA is TGTGCCAGCAGGGGACTGGGGGCTGCAGAA. The encoded protein is CASRGLGAAE. The full CDR3 is CASRGLGAAETLYF. V usage is TRBV13-1 and J usage is TRBJ2-3; 11 bases are a match to TRBD2. Read sequence stops 4 residues before the CDR3 end, and the germline J gene provides the missing end. Germline V lookup: CDR1 NSHNY, CDR2 SYGAGN. Trimming took 5 bases from V and 2 from J; bases not matched to a gene: 1. The CDR3 is 14 residues long.

For this clone: Genes and germline come from the mouse. Partial CDR3 DNA: TGTGCCTGGGGCAGGACAGGGCAAGAC. Its translation: CAWGRTGQD. The entire CDR3 sequence reads CAWGRTGQDTQYF. The chain couples TRBV31 to TRBJ2-5; 8 bases line up with TRBD1. The read ends 4 residues before the CDR3 terminus; that terminus is restored from the germline J gene. J gave up 3 bases and V 5 bases, and 4 bases lay outside the gene matches. The CDR3 contains 13 residues. Germline assignment: CDR1 GKSSPN and CDR2 SITVG.

This clone was observed a handful of times. Gene names and germline match the mouse. The read ends 4 residues early relative to the CDR3; the germline J gene fills the gap. The rearrangement joins TRBV13-1 to TRBJ2-4; tentatively, D is TRBD1 (6 bases). Trimming shortened V by 4 bases and J by 2 bases, and 11 bases separated the two germline ends. The CDR3 is 14 residues long. Germline lookup yields CDR1 NSHNY and CDR2 SYGAGN. CDR3 sequence reads: CASSPPGDQNTLYF. The sequenced CDR3 bases are TGTGCCAGCAGTCCCCCAGGGGATCAAAAC.

A note on this clone: Gene names are the mouse ones. Sequencing ends 4 residues short of the CDR3 end; the germline J gene provides the rest. The chain links TRBV5 to TRBJ2-4; the match to TRBD2 covers 9 bases. Germline CDR1 and CDR2: LGHNA and YNLKQL (reference sequence). Unmatched junction bases numbered 4, after V lost 1 base and J lost 2 bases. The CDR3 sequence is 16 residues long. CDR3 amino acids: CASSQVGGRDQNTLYF. The CDR3 DNA, read in part, is TGTGCCAGCAGCCAAGTGGGGGGGCGCGATCAAAAC.

This clone was found a few times. Gene and germline names: mouse. This chain's CDR3 is CASSDDPPGYSYEQYF. CDR3 DNA (partial): TGTGCCAGCAGTGATGATCCCCCAGGGTACTCCTAT. The chain is built from TRBV13-3 and TRBJ2-7; D possibly corresponds to TRBD1 (5 bases). The read comes to an end 4 residues before the CDR3 does, leaving the germline J gene to fill in the end. This CDR3 is built from 16 residues. Germline V gives CDR1 NNHDY, CDR2 SYVADS. V was pared by 0 bases and J by 0 bases, with 13 bases between.

A word on this clone: The germline and genes are mouse ones. The CDR3 end falls 4 residues outside the read, so it is completed with the germline J gene. Other DNA variants within this sample encode the same CDR3. This chain links TRBV19 with TRBJ2-3; TRBD1 agrees at 9 bases. Per germline, CDR1 FNHDT and CDR2 SITEND (reference sequence). The junction had 4 bases not matched to a gene; V was cut back by 4 bases and J by 4 bases. The CDR3 sequence is 14 residues long. CDR3 sequence: CASSPTGGTETLYF. The DNA read from the CDR3 is TGTGCCAGCAGTCCGACAGGGGGGACAGAA.

This clone was counted a few times. Gene names refer to mouse genes. The CDR3 goes on 4 residues after the read ends, and that part is filled in from the germline J gene. This sequence joins TRBV29 and TRBJ2-4; 8 bases line up with TRBD2. J lost 0 bases, V lost 6 bases, and 2 bases had no gene match. Germline CDR1 reads MSHET; CDR2 reads SYDVDS. The CDR3 is made up of 14 amino acids. The sequenced part of the CDR3 DNA is TGTGCTAGCAGCCGACTGGGGAGTCAAAAC. Amino acid sequence: CASSRLGSQN. The full CDR3 is CASSRLGSQNTLYF.

This clone appeared a few times. Germline and genes: mouse. The CDR3 goes on 4 residues after the read ends, and that part is filled in from the germline J gene. V usage is TRBV19 and J usage is TRBJ2-1, with 11 bases fitting TRBD2. The trim removed 2 bases at V and 5 bases at J, leaving 3 bases unmatched. Germline loops: CDR1 FNHDT, CDR2 SITEND (reference sequence). This CDR3 comprises 15 residues. This chain's CDR3 is CASSITGGANAEQFF. CDR3 DNA (partial): TGTGCCAGCAGTATCACTGGGGGGGCGAATGCT.